Listed here are 17 T cell receptor beta chains from one sample, sequenced in a study of a mutant IDH1 vaccine in newly diagnosed glioma. Antigens of these TCRs are unknown. Using immunoSEQ multiplex PCR, the repertoire was profiled, and TCRdb retains in-frame clones only, with some absent. The table shows about 56,000 clones, with about 86% occurring only once. Time point here: week 35, safety follow-up. Every single dose of the vaccine, 300 ug of mutant IDH1 20-mer peptide, came with topical imiquimod. The sequencing used PBMCs, collected from a glioma patient whose treatment included an IDH1 peptide vaccine. Receptor source: a man aged 40-55 years with glioma.

This chain uses TRBV6-6 with TRBJ2-5; 8 nucleotides align to TRBD2. This CDR3 is built from 14 residues. J lost 2 bases, V lost 7 bases, and 6 bases had no gene match. Germline-derived CDR1 and CDR2 are MNHNY and SVGAGI (reference sequence). Here the CDR3 reads CASTLAARQETQYF. The CDR3 coding sequence is TGTGCCAGCACACTAGCGGCTCGACAAGAGACCCAGTACTTC.

J is TRBJ2-7 and V is TRBV13; D ambiguous. Trimming shortened V by 3 bases and J by 1 base, and 4 bases separated the two germline ends. The CDR3 sequence is 12 residues long. Germline lookup yields CDR1 PRHDT and CDR2 FYEKMQ (reference sequence). CDR3 loop: CASSFHSYEQYF. The DNA of the CDR3 is TGTGCCAGCAGCTTTCATTCCTACGAGCAGTACTTC.

This clone was picked up a small number of times. The chain has TRBV7-3 and TRBJ2-3; no definite D call. The CDR3 is 14 residues long. Trimming left V 2 bases short and J 7 bases short, with 13 bases between. CDR1 and CDR2 from the germline V gene are SGHTA and FQGTGA. CDR3 DNA sequence: TGTGCCAGCAGCTTATTTCCCTACCCCAATACGCAGTATTTT. Its translation is CASSLFPYPNTQYF.

V is TRBV7-9 and J is TRBJ2-1; D perhaps matches TRBD1 (5 bases). The CDR3 is 17 residues long. Per germline, CDR1 SEHNR and CDR2 FQNEAQ (reference sequence). V lost 5 bases to trimming and J lost 7 bases, with 24 bases between them. The DNA for the CDR3 is TGTGCCAGCAGCCATGATGCAGGGAAGTTCTCTGTTAATGAGCAGTTCTTC. As protein: CASSHDAGKFSVNEQFF.

V is TRBV11-1 and J is TRBJ2-3, with D maybe TRBD2 (6 bases). The CDR3 contains 16 residues. Looked up from germline, CDR1 is SGHAT and CDR2 is FQDESV (reference sequence). V was clipped by 6 bases and J by 2 bases, with 18 bases between them. CDR3 residues: CASSPTGLKFTDTQYF. As DNA, the CDR3 is TGTGCCAGCAGTCCTACGGGACTCAAATTCACAGATACGCAGTATTTT.

The gene calls are TRBV9 and TRBJ1-2; the match to TRBD1 covers 9 bases. CDR3 length: 17 residues. Germline CDR1 and CDR2: SGDLS and YYNGEE. Unmatched junction bases numbered 16, after V lost 4 bases and J lost 6 bases. The CDR3 coding sequence is TGTGCCAGCAGCCCCGATTTGGCGTACAGGGGGCGCAATGGCTACACCTTC. Protein sequence: CASSPDLAYRGRNGYTF. Variable domain in full (rest from reference TRBV9 and TRBJ1-2): DSGVTQTPKHLITATGQRVTLRCSPRSGDLSVYWYQQSLDQGLQFLIQYYNGEERAKGNILERFSAQQFPDLHSELNLSSLELGDSALYFCASSPDLAYRGRNGYTFGSGTRLTVV.

A single count supports this clone. V is TRBV2 and J is TRBJ2-2; 8 nucleotides line up with TRBD1. The germline CDR1 and CDR2 sequences are SNHLY and FYNNEI. The CDR3 consists of 14 residues. The ends lost 11 bases at V and 4 bases at J; junction bases unmatched: 9. CDR3 DNA: TGTGCCCTCGAGGACAGGGAAGGCACCGGGGAGCTGTTTTTT. It is translated as CALEDREGTGELFF.

This clone has just one count. V gene TRBV5-4 combines with J gene TRBJ1-2; D might be TRBD1 (6 bases). The V and J ends lost 0 bases and 4 bases respectively, with 16 bases between them. The length of the CDR3 is 16 residues. The germline V gene has CDR1 SGHNT and CDR2 YYREEE (reference sequence). The CDR3 nucleotides read TGTGCCAGCAGCTTGGCCTCGGGGGGCTCGGTCTATGGCTACACCTTC. Translation gives CASSLASGGSVYGYTF.

This sequence joins TRBV28 and TRBJ1-1; D is ambiguous. The germline V gene has CDR1 MDHEN and CDR2 SYDVKM. There are 15 residues in the CDR3. V was pared by 7 bases and J by 2 bases, with 17 bases between. The CDR3 is CASKHHTPANTEAFF. As DNA, the CDR3 is TGTGCCAGCAAACACCATACGCCAGCAAACACTGAAGCTTTCTTT.

The rearrangement joins TRBV10-3 to TRBJ1-5, with D unresolved. CDR1 and CDR2 (germline): ENHRY, SYGVKD. The CDR3 consists of 13 residues. V was pared by 10 bases and J by 11 bases, with 21 bases between. CDR3 sequence reads: CASTKEDSGAQHF. Written as DNA, the CDR3 is TGTGCCAGTACCAAGGAGGACTCCGGGGCCCAGCATTTT.

The gene calls are TRBV6-1 and TRBJ1-1, with D perhaps TRBD1 (5 bases). Germline V gives CDR1 MNHNS, CDR2 SASEGT. Between the trimmed V and J ends, which lost 7 bases and 1 base, there was a span of 16 bases. The CDR3 is 15 amino acids. CDR3 residues: CASIRGQGKNTEAFF. The CDR3 coding sequence is TGTGCCAGCATCCGAGGACAAGGTAAGAACACTGAAGCTTTCTTT.

This clone was seen a few times. The gene calls are TRBV7-9 and TRBJ2-5; no definite D call. Trimming removed 3 bases at V and 5 bases at J, with 4 bases between. Looked up from germline, CDR1 is SEHNR and CDR2 is FQNEAQ (reference sequence). This CDR3 region has 11 residues. The chain's CDR3 is CASSFMETQYF. The CDR3 coding sequence is TGTGCCAGCAGCTTTATGGAGACCCAGTACTTC. Full variable domain (missing parts from reference TRBV7-9 and TRBJ2-5): DTGVSQNPRHKITKRGQNVTFRCDPISEHNRLYWYRQTLGQGPEFLTYFQNEAQLEKSRLLSDRFSAERPKGSFSTLEIQRTEQGDSAMYLCASSFMETQYFGPGTRLLVL.

This clone was counted once. This chain uses TRBV10-3 with TRBJ2-7; D is possibly TRBD2 (6 bases). CDR1 ENHRY and CDR2 SYGVKD come from the germline V gene. The CDR3 consists of 13 residues. V lost 7 bases, J lost 3 bases, and 13 bases lay in between. In DNA form, the CDR3 reads TGTGCCATCATGGGGGGAGCGGGCTACGAGCAGTACTTC. This codes for CAIMGGAGYEQYF.

This clone is a singleton in its sample. The V and J genes are TRBV7-6 and TRBJ1-5; TRBD1 might be the D (5 bases). The CDR3 covers 15 residues. CDR1 is SGHVS and CDR2 is FNYEAQ in the germline V gene. Trimming cost V 5 bases and J 6 bases, with 17 bases left between them. The CDR3, as DNA: TGTGCCAGCAGCCCCGGGGGGGGTTGGGTTCAGCCCCAGCATTTT. Translated, it gives CASSPGGGWVQPQHF.

The chain has TRBV2 and TRBJ2-4; D call uncertain. Trimming removed 6 bases from V and 0 bases from J, with 9 bases in between. This CDR3 spans 14 amino acids. Germline CDR1 and CDR2: SNHLY and FYNNEI. The CDR3 reads CASRIIVAKNIQYF. In nucleotides, the CDR3 is TGTGCCAGCAGGATCATTGTAGCCAAAAACATTCAGTACTTC.

The rearrangement uses TRBV7-2 and TRBJ2-7; 16 nucleotides agree with TRBD2. J gave up 2 bases and V 3 bases, and 10 bases lay outside the gene matches. The CDR3 runs to 19 residues. Per the germline V gene, CDR1 is SGHTA and CDR2 is FQGNSA. This CDR3 is CASSFFSGLAGGPTYEQYF. CDR3 in DNA: TGTGCCAGCAGCTTCTTCTCGGGACTAGCGGGAGGGCCGACCTACGAGCAGTACTTC. Looking up the rest from reference TRBV7-2 and TRBJ2-7 gives the full variable domain: GAGVSQSPSNKVTEKGKDVELRCDPISGHTALYWYRQSLGQGLEFLIYFQGNSAPDKSGLPSDRFSAERTGGSVSTLTIQRTQQEDSAVYLCASSFFSGLAGGPTYEQYFGPGTRLTVT.

The gene calls are TRBV4-2 and TRBJ2-7; 8 positions match TRBD1. V lost 1 base to trimming and J lost 6 bases; unmatched junction nucleotides: 5. Germline V gene data show CDR1 as LGHNA and CDR2 as YNFKEQ. This CDR3 region has 14 residues. CDR3 protein: CASSQGDRGGEQYF. In nucleotides, the CDR3 is TGTGCCAGCAGCCAAGGTGACAGGGGAGGCGAGCAGTACTTC.